What follows are 13 T cell receptor beta chains derived from one specimen sequenced in a study of CD8 T cells in ankylosing spondylitis. Regarding the study as a whole: One TCR beta motif, made up of seven to nine highly homologous variants, appeared characteristic of ankylosing spondylitis blood.

Each CDR3 protein gets one entry after TCRdb re-called the 5' RACE reads with MiXCR. Among about 840,000 distinct CDR3 sequences, approximately 12% were seen once, and the ten largest hold roughly 0.51%. Their target antigens are unknown. Sequencing was performed on blood, either unsorted or a sorted T cell fraction (not recorded which). The receptors come from a male donor with ankylosing spondylitis.

This clonotype turned up a few times. The rearrangement joins TRBV2 to TRBJ2-5; TRBD1 is a possible D gene (7 bases). Germline CDR1 and CDR2: SNHLY and FYNNEI. Between the trimmed V and J ends, which lost 7 bases and 4 bases, there was a span of 16 bases. The CDR3 has 14 residues. CDR3 bases: TGTGCCAGCATCCCAGGGGGGCGAGGAGAGACCCAGTACTTC. As protein: CASIPGGRGETQYF.

This clonotype came up a few times. This rearrangement joins TRBV11-2 to TRBJ1-2, with TRBD1 matching over 7 bases. Germline V gene data show CDR1 as SGHAT and CDR2 as FQNNGV. There are 14 residues in the CDR3. V lost 4 bases and J lost 5; bases outside the gene matches: 7. DNA for the CDR3: TGTGCCAGCAGCTCGTTAGGGGGCGTTTATGGCTACACCTTC. Translating it yields CASSSLGGVYGYTF.

Worth noting for this clonotype: The junction departs from germline at one end; a sequencing error may be responsible. V usage is TRBV7-7 and J usage is TRBJ2-5; D not resolved. This CDR3 has 14 residues. In germline, CDR1 is SSHAT, CDR2 FNYEAQ (reference sequence). CDR3 bases: TGTGCTAGCAGCTTAGTGTCATTTAGAGAGACCCAGTACTTC. The encoded protein is CASSLVSFRETQYF.

The J gene is TRBJ2-2, the V gene TRBV5-6, with a weak D call TRBD2 (6 bases). Trimming stripped 1 base from V and 4 bases from J, with 14 bases between. Germline loops: CDR1 SGHDT, CDR2 YYEEEE. The CDR3 is 16 amino acids. The CDR3: CASSLMSGLGTGELFF. CDR3 coding DNA: TGTGCCAGCAGCTTGATGAGCGGGCTGGGCACCGGGGAGCTGTTTTTT.

This clonotype was recorded a few times. One end of the junction fails to match germline, which may point to a read error. The rearrangement joins TRBV5-1 to TRBJ2-3, with TRBD1 identical over 8 bases. This CDR3 region has 15 residues. Germline CDR1 SGHRS, CDR2 YFSETQ. CDR3 bases: TGTGCCAGCAGTTCCGGACAGGGAGGTACAGATACGCAGTATTTT. Translation gives CASSSGQGGTDTQYF.

The chain joins TRBV20-1 to TRBJ1-6; D is unresolved. This CDR3 spans 13 amino acids. Trimming took 4 bases from V and 7 from J, leaving 11 bases between them. CDR1 is DFQATT and CDR2 is SNEGSKA in the germline V gene (reference sequence). The CDR3 loop is CSAIMTPNSPLHF. CDR3 nucleotides: TGCAGTGCTATTATGACACCCAATTCACCCCTCCACTTT.

This clonotype was observed a handful of times. The V and J genes are TRBV12-3 or TRBV12-4 and TRBJ2-3; 7 bases map to TRBD2. V dropped 6 bases and J dropped 4; count of bases not matched to a gene: 10. The CDR3 has 15 residues. The DNA for the CDR3 is TGTGCCAGCAGCTCCGCGACTAGCACTGCAGATACGCAGTATTTT. Translating gives CASSSATSTADTQYF.

This clonotype showed up many times. The J gene is TRBJ1-5, the V gene TRBV29-1, with TRBD1 identical over 7 bases. CDR1 is SQVTM, CDR2 ANQGSEA, per germline. The CDR3 length is 12 residues. J lost 4 bases, V lost 4 bases, and 1 base had no gene match. The CDR3 coding sequence is TGCAGCGTTGGGACAGGAAATCAGCCCCAGCATTTT. It yields the protein CSVGTGNQPQHF. Using reference TRBV29-1 and TRBJ1-5 for the parts outside the CDR3, the full variable domain is SAVISQKPSRDICQRGTSLTIQCQVDSQVTMMFWYRQQPGQSLTLIATANQGSEATYESGFVIDKFPISRPNLTFSTLTVSNMSPEDSSIYLCSVGTGNQPQHFGDGTRLSIL.

This clonotype showed up many times. The chain recombines TRBV29-1 with TRBJ2-7; D is possibly TRBD1 (5 bases). The germline V gene encodes CDR1 SQVTM and CDR2 ANQGSEA. The V and J ends lost 4 bases and 8 bases respectively, with 18 bases between them. This CDR3 is 13 amino acids long. The CDR3 DNA reads TGCAGCGTTGTAGGCATGACAGTCGTCAAGCAGTACTTC. Translated, it gives CSVVGMTVVKQYF.

This clonotype appeared many times. This rearrangement joins TRBV6-6 to TRBJ2-3, with D unclear. The germline CDR1 and CDR2 sequences are MNHNY and SVGAGI (reference sequence). This CDR3 region has 13 residues. The germline V and J ends were trimmed by 6 bases and 4 bases, with 11 bases remaining between them. The CDR3 reads CASSPQGPDTQYF. CDR3 DNA: TGTGCCAGCAGCCCTCAAGGTCCAGATACGCAGTATTTT.

This clonotype has only a few counts. CDR3 in DNA: TGCAGCGTTGGGACAGGGGAAGAGACCCAGTACTTC. Translated: CSVGTGEETQYF. This chain links TRBV29-1 with TRBJ2-5, with 9 bases fitting TRBD1. The CDR3 covers 12 residues. V dropped 4 bases and J dropped 3; count of bases not matched to a gene: 0. In germline, CDR1 is SQVTM, CDR2 ANQGSEA.

This clonotype showed up just a few times. The chain combines TRBV5-1 with TRBJ2-5; 7 nucleotides agree with TRBD2. The CDR3 is 16 amino acids. Losses at the gene ends were 0 bases for V and 0 bases for J; bases not matched to a gene: 5. Germline CDR1 reads SGHRS; CDR2 reads YFSETQ. The CDR3 DNA is TGCGCCAGCAGCTTGGAGCGGGGAGGTGACCAAGAGACCCAGTACTTC. Amino acid sequence: CASSLERGGDQETQYF.

This clonotype appeared many times. The V and J genes are TRBV4-3 and TRBJ2-3; D gene unclear. Germline assignment: CDR1 LGHNA and CDR2 YSLEER. The CDR3 consists of 12 residues. The germline V and J ends were trimmed by 2 bases and 7 bases, with 7 bases remaining between them. CDR3 bases: TGCGCCAGCAGCCAACAAAAGAATACGCAGTATTTT. Its translation is CASSQQKNTQYF.